This passage covers 12 T cell receptor beta chains from one sample sequenced in a study of T cell responses to AZD1222 COVID-19 vaccine. TCRdb keeps only in-frame clones here, not all; method: immunoSEQ multiplex PCR. Of roughly 80,000 clones detected, 85% to 90% appear once; the ten largest clones hold approximately 5%. The sample was peripheral blood, taken on day 0 of MenACWY control vaccination. Source of these receptors: an adult in good health.

This clone has just a few counts. This chain links TRBV10-2 with TRBJ1-2, with TRBD1 as a possible D gene (5 bases). The CDR3 covers 12 residues. CDR1 and CDR2 (germline): WSHSY, SAAADI. V lost 2 bases and J lost 14, with 15 bases in between. The CDR3 region has the DNA TGCGCCAGCAGTGAGAGGGCAGGGATGAGAACCTTC. Translated: CASSERAGMRTF.

The V and J genes are TRBV28 and TRBJ2-1; D remains unclear. CDR1 and CDR2 (germline): MDHEN, SYDVKM. This CDR3 has 15 amino acids. Trimming removed 0 bases at V and 5 bases at J, with 11 bases between. CDR3 sequence (DNA): TGTGCCAGCAGTTTATGGCTCATGAATAACAATGAGCAGTTCTTC. Amino acids: CASSLWLMNNNEQFF.

The chain joins TRBV7-8 to TRBJ2-5, with D perhaps assigned TRBD1 or TRBD2 (5 bases each). Trimming shortened V by 0 bases and J by 5 bases, and 10 bases separated the two germline ends. Germline CDR1 reads SGHVS; CDR2 reads FQNEAQ. The CDR3 has 14 residues. The CDR3 region is CASSLALGTETQYF. The CDR3 DNA follows: TGTGCCAGCAGCTTAGCTCTCGGGACGGAGACCCAGTACTTC.

The CDR3 region has the DNA TGTGCCAGCAGTCTCAGGGGTGGCGGCTACACCTTC. It yields the protein CASSLRGGGYTF. This chain joins TRBV25-1 and TRBJ1-2, with D possibly matching TRBD1 (6 bases). Trimming left V 5 bases short and J 8 bases short, with 12 bases between. Germline V lookup: CDR1 MGHDK, CDR2 SYGVNS. The CDR3 covers 12 residues.

The chain links TRBV6-6 to TRBJ2-4, with D perhaps being TRBD1 or TRBD2 (5 bases each). The germline V gene has CDR1 MNHNY and CDR2 SVGAGI (reference sequence). Trimming stripped 5 bases from V and 1 base from J, with 18 bases between. The length of the CDR3 is 17 residues. The CDR3 is CASSQTWGSSAKNIQYF. For the CDR3, the DNA is TGTGCCAGCAGTCAAACCTGGGGGAGCTCTGCCAAAAACATTCAGTACTTC.

The V call is TRBV7-9, the J call TRBJ1-2; TRBD1 agrees at 9 bases. Trimming removed 3 bases from V and 3 bases from J; junction bases left unmatched: 5. This CDR3 spans 15 amino acids. The germline gives CDR1 SEHNR, CDR2 FQNEAQ (reference sequence). The CDR3 loop reads CASSFPGQGDYGYTF. The CDR3 coding sequence is TGTGCCAGCAGCTTCCCGGGACAGGGAGACTATGGCTACACCTTC. Full variable domain (missing parts from reference TRBV7-9 and TRBJ1-2): DTGVSQNPRHKITKRGQNVTFRCDPISEHNRLYWYRQTLGQGPEFLTYFQNEAQLEKSRLLSDRFSAERPKGSFSTLEIQRTEQGDSAMYLCASSFPGQGDYGYTFGSGTRLTVV.

The chain joins TRBV30 to TRBJ1-1; 9 bases map to TRBD1. The CDR3 is made up of 13 amino acids. The ends lost 4 bases at V and 7 bases at J; junction bases unmatched: 7. CDR1 is GTSNPN and CDR2 is SVGIG in the germline V gene (reference sequence). The CDR3 sequence is CAWTGGQGLEAFF. The CDR3 bases are TGTGCCTGGACTGGTGGACAGGGGCTTGAAGCTTTCTTT.

V and J are TRBV27 and TRBJ1-6; 7 nucleotides agree with TRBD1. The CDR3 is 15 amino acids. V was clipped by 4 bases and J by 4 bases; unmatched bases: 4. CDR1 and CDR2 (germline): MNHEY, SMNVEV (reference sequence). CDR3 nucleotide sequence: TGTGCCAGCAGTTCAACGGGACAGTATAATTCACCCCTCCACTTT. Amino acids: CASSSTGQYNSPLHF.

The genes are TRBV6-5 and TRBJ1-1, with unresolved D. CDR3 length equals 14 residues. V was pared by 0 bases and J by 1 base, with 6 bases between. Germline CDR1 MNHEY, CDR2 SVGAGI. CDR3 in DNA: TGTGCCAGCAGTTACTCATGGGAGAACACTGAAGCTTTCTTT. Its protein product is CASSYSWENTEAFF.

The chain has TRBV18 and TRBJ2-7; D gene uncertain. V lost 2 bases, J lost 5 bases, and 7 bases lay in between. CDR3 length equals 12 residues. Germline V CDR1 and CDR2: KGHSH, LQKENI. CDR3 bases: TGTGCCAGCTCACCAACCCAGGACGAGCAGTACTTC. It yields the protein CASSPTQDEQYF.

The chain has TRBV12-3 or TRBV12-4 and TRBJ2-7; D is unresolved. Trimming pared 8 bases from V and 5 bases from J, leaving 13 bases between. The CDR3 loop spans 12 amino acids. CDR3 nucleotide sequence: TGTGCCAGCGGTCCGGACCTTGACGAGCAGTACTTC. It is translated as CASGPDLDEQYF.

This clone was seen a single time. This chain links TRBV28 with TRBJ2-1, with D tentatively TRBD1 or TRBD2 (6 bases each). The germline V gene encodes CDR1 MDHEN and CDR2 SYDVKM. This CDR3 has 15 amino acids. V lost 6 bases and J 7 bases, leaving 19 bases between the germline ends. The CDR3 sequence is CASRGGSGRGNEQFF. CDR3 coding DNA: TGTGCCAGCAGGGGGGGATCGGGCAGGGGAAATGAGCAGTTCTTC.